One TCR beta chain is described in this entry. What it binds is unknown. The sample comes from a study of graft-versus-host responses after intestinal transplantation. Background on the study: Multivisceral, liver-intestinal, or isolated intestinal transplants were given to recipients. Findings and caveats of the study: Peak circulating GvH clone levels were associated with early post-transplant HvG declines. The marrow of recipients harbored GvH clones, and ileum or blood showed some of them first.

Profiling relied on immunoSEQ multiplex PCR, and the TCRdb table lists in-frame clones only, not all of them. This table has fewer than 85,000 clones, 75% to 90% appearing once. V was clipped by 3 bases and J by 5 bases, with 23 bases between them. The CDR3 totals 17 residues. Germline V gene sequence: CDR1 KGHSH, CDR2 LQKENI. The source material was unstimulated CD4+ T cells sorted from spleen or lymph node cells, sampled before transplant. This chain links TRBV18 with TRBJ2-7; D perhaps matches TRBD2 (5 bases). The clonotype comes from a human donor who was the organ donor for an intestinal transplant. The CDR3 region is CASSPPLEAPKTNEQYV. In DNA, the CDR3 is TGTGCCAGCTCACCCCCTTTGGAGGCCCCGAAGACCAACGAGCAGTACGTC.